A selection of T cell receptor beta chains follows, all from one sample in a study of blood T cell repertoires in COVID-19. Method: immunoSEQ multiplex PCR; TCRdb's copy keeps in-frame clones and lacks some. The data contain just over 90,000 clones, roughly nine tenths of them seen just once; the ten biggest clones take up approximately 1.5%. The specimen sequenced was peripheral blood. These receptors came from a human donor with active COVID-19. The donor label of this sample is uncertain. The CDR3 runs from the conserved cysteine through the conserved F or W. The order of the fields is D gene, V gene, clone size, J gene, CDR3 DNA, CDR3 protein. A D gene is named only where the DNA matches it firmly. Some rows mark clone size as missing; the rest say once, few, many or name a class of expanded clone.

NA,TRBV9,once,TRBJ1-2,TGTGCCAGCAGCTCAGGTGGGGCGGATGGCTACACCTTC,CASSSGGADGYTF
TRBD2,TRBV19,NA,TRBJ2-1,TGTGCCAGTAGTATAGGACTAGCGGGGGGGCTCCACAATGAGCAGTTCTTC,CASSIGLAGGLHNEQFF
NA,TRBV3-1/TRBV3-2,NA,TRBJ1-1,TGTGCCAGCAGCCCGACGAAAGGGGCAGGGCGGGCTTTCTTT,CASSPTKGAGRAFF
NA,TRBV2,NA,TRBJ1-6,TGTGCCAGCAGAGCAGAGGAGAATTCACCCCTCCACTTT,CASRAEENSPLHF
NA,TRBV9,NA,TRBJ2-5,TGTGCCAGCAGCGTATCGACGGGTGCAGAGACCCAGTACTTC,CASSVSTGAETQYF
TRBD1,TRBV7-2,NA,TRBJ1-2,TGTGCCAGCAGCTTCCGGGACAGGGGCGGCTACACCTTC,CASSFRDRGGYTF
NA,TRBV5-4,few,TRBJ2-7,TGTGCCAGCAGCTTGCACTCGAGAGACTACGAGCAGTACTTC,CASSLHSRDYEQYF
TRBD1,TRBV11-3,NA,TRBJ1-1,TGTGCCAGCAGCCCATCGGACAGGGGAGGTACTGAAGCTTTCTTT,CASSPSDRGGTEAFF
TRBD1,TRBV4-1,NA,TRBJ1-1,TGCGCCAGCAGTAAAAACAGGGGTCTCGAAGCTTTCTTT,CASSKNRGLEAFF
NA,TRBV7-9,NA,TRBJ2-7,TGTGCCAGCAGCACCCTCCTCCAGGCCCCCTCAGGGGAGCAGTACTTC,CASSTLLQAPSGEQYF
TRBD2,TRBV5-1,NA,TRBJ2-5,TGCGCCAGCAGCTTGGGCAGCGGGGGAGTGGAAGAGACCCAGTACTTC,CASSLGSGGVEETQYF
NA,TRBV15,NA,TRBJ1-4,TGTGCCACCAGCAGATTGATGACAGCAACTAATGAAAAACTGTTTTTT,CATSRLMTATNEKLFF
TRBD1,TRBV7-9,few,TRBJ2-7,TGTGCCAGCAGCCTAATAACAGGGGTGGGTTACGAGCAGTACTTC,CASSLITGVGYEQYF
NA,TRBV9,NA,TRBJ2-6,TGTGCCAGCAGCGGACTGGGTCCAAAGACCTCTGGGGCCAACGTCCTGACTTTC,CASSGLGPKTSGANVLTF
NA,TRBV6-2/TRBV6-3,once,TRBJ1-2,TGTGCCAGCAGTCTCTATAACGACTATGGCTACACCTTC,CASSLYNDYGYTF
TRBD2,TRBV19,once,TRBJ2-1,TGTGCCAGTAGTTTACTAGCGGGGGGTAACAATGAGCAGTTCTTC,CASSLLAGGNNEQFF
TRBD2,TRBV9,NA,TRBJ2-1,TGTGCCAGCTTACCTAGCGGGGGAAATGAGCAGTTCTTC,CASLPSGGNEQFF
NA,TRBV4-1,NA,TRBJ1-5,TGCGCCAGCAGCCAGTTAAGACAGGTTCGAGGTAGCAATCAGCCCCAGCATTTT,CASSQLRQVRGSNQPQHF
NA,TRBV7-9,NA,TRBJ2-1,TGTGCCAGCAGCTTAGGTTACGGGGATAAATACAATGAGCAGTTCTTC,CASSLGYGDKYNEQFF
NA,TRBV4-3,NA,TRBJ1-2,TGCGCCAGCAGCCAAACAGGGCACGCTAACTATGGCTACACCTTC,CASSQTGHANYGYTF
NA,TRBV19,NA,TRBJ1-1,TGTGCCAGTAAAAATTTATTCGCTGAAGCTTTCTTT,CASKNLFAEAFF
NA,TRBV27,NA,TRBJ1-2,TGTGCCAGCAGTCATCGGGGGGGTGGCTACACCTTC,CASSHRGGGYTF
TRBD1,TRBV6-2/TRBV6-3,NA,TRBJ2-7,TGTGCCAGCAGTAAAAGGGACAGGGGGCGCCCCACCTACGAGCAGTACTTC,CASSKRDRGRPTYEQYF
NA,TRBV7-2,NA,TRBJ1-1,TGTGCCAGCAGCCTCGGACACGCCTCGGCTTTCGCTTTCTTT,CASSLGHASAFAFF
TRBD1,TRBV6-5,NA,TRBJ1-6,TGTGCCACCCGGGAGGGGGCGGTCGGTAATTCACCCCTCCACTTT,CATREGAVGNSPLHF
NA,TRBV4-3,NA,TRBJ2-1,TGCGCCAGCAGCCTCGCAGGGGCCAATGAGCAGTTCTTC,CASSLAGANEQFF
TRBD2,TRBV7-9,NA,TRBJ2-4,TGTGCCACTGGACTAGCGGCCCGGAACATTCAGTACTTC,CATGLAARNIQYF
TRBD1,TRBV5-8,NA,TRBJ1-5,TGTGCCAGCAGCTTACGGGACAGGGCCGGTCAGCCCCAGCATTTT,CASSLRDRAGQPQHF
NA,TRBV5-6,NA,TRBJ2-2,TGTGCCAGCAGCTTGCCGGGTCTGGTCACCGGGGAGCTGTTTTTT,CASSLPGLVTGELFF
TRBD1,TRBV27,few,TRBJ1-6,TGTGCCAGCAGTCCCACAACAGGGGTCAATTCACCCCTCCACTTT,CASSPTTGVNSPLHF
TRBD1,TRBV19,NA,TRBJ1-1,TGTGCCAGTAGTATGTGGCAGGGGGCTGAAGCTTTCTTT,CASSMWQGAEAFF
NA,TRBV6-5,NA,TRBJ1-5,TGTGCCAGCCGGTTCGACAGTTATAGCAATCAGCCCCAGCATTTT,CASRFDSYSNQPQHF
NA,TRBV10-3,NA,TRBJ2-7,TGTGCCATCGAATCCGGGACAACAAACTACGAGCAGTACTTC,CAIESGTTNYEQYF
TRBD2,TRBV6-2/TRBV6-3,NA,TRBJ2-7,TGTGCCAGCAGTTACTCGGGGGGGACCTACGAGCAGTACTTC,CASSYSGGTYEQYF
NA,TRBV6-5,NA,TRBJ2-3,TGTGCCAGCAGCCGCGGGGGCCCGGGCACAGATACGCAGTATTTT,CASSRGGPGTDTQYF
NA,TRBV27,NA,TRBJ2-7,TGTGCCAGCAGCTCAGGGTACCGGGTCTACGAGCAGTACTTC,CASSSGYRVYEQYF
NA,TRBV29-1,NA,TRBJ2-2,TGCAGCGTTAGACTTTCCCACACCGGGGAGCTGTTTTTT,CSVRLSHTGELFF
TRBD1,TRBV5-1,once,TRBJ1-4,TGCGCCAGCAGCCTCCCGGGACAGGGAGGCGAAAAACTGTTTTTT,CASSLPGQGGEKLFF
NA,TRBV6-5,once,TRBJ2-2,TGTGCCAGCACCCCGACAACAGGGTCCACCGGGGAGCTGTTTTTT,CASTPTTGSTGELFF
TRBD1,TRBV6-4,NA,TRBJ1-1,TGTGCCAGCAGGTCAACAGGGGTGGGGAACACTGAAGCTTTCTTT,CASRSTGVGNTEAFF
TRBD2,TRBV3-1/TRBV3-2,NA,TRBJ2-1,TGTGCCAGCAGCCAAGATCCTAGCGGTAACTACAATGAGCAGTTCTTC,CASSQDPSGNYNEQFF
TRBD1,TRBV5-6,NA,TRBJ2-7,TGTGCCAGCAGCCCGACAGGGGTTGTCGAGCAGTACTTC,CASSPTGVVEQYF
TRBD1,TRBV18,NA,TRBJ1-3,TGTGCCAGCTCACCAGACAGGGATGGAAACACCATATATTTT,CASSPDRDGNTIYF
TRBD1,TRBV4-2,once,TRBJ1-2,TGTGCCAGCAGCCGAGGACAGGGAGACTATGGCTACACCTTC,CASSRGQGDYGYTF
NA,TRBV6-5,NA,TRBJ2-1,TGTGCCAGCAGAGGACATTACAATGAGCAGTTCTTC,CASRGHYNEQFF
NA,TRBV9,NA,TRBJ1-4,TGTGCCAGCAGCTCGACGGGTAATGAAAAACTGTTTTTT,CASSSTGNEKLFF
NA,TRBV7-8,few,TRBJ2-7,TGTGCCAGCACCCCGAATAGGGCGGGGCCCAACGAGCAGTACTTC,CASTPNRAGPNEQYF
NA,TRBV19,NA,TRBJ2-5,TGTGCCAGTAGTACAACAGGCGAGGAGACCCAGTACTTC,CASSTTGEETQYF
NA,TRBV19,NA,TRBJ1-1,TGTGCCAGTAGTATGACAGATAACACTGAAGCTTTCTTT,CASSMTDNTEAFF
TRBD1,TRBV2,NA,TRBJ1-5,TGTGCCAGCAGCGCCGGGACAGGGAACAATCAGCCCCAGCATTTT,CASSAGTGNNQPQHF